This is a list of T cell receptor beta chains from one sample in a study of blood T cell repertoires in COVID-19. Clones were read by immunoSEQ multiplex PCR, and TCRdb kept only the in-frame ones, dropping some. There are 150,000 to 200,000 clones in the sample; roughly 80% occur only once, and approximately 7.3% lies in the top ten. Input material: peripheral blood. The receptors derive from a human donor in a cohort sampled during active COVID-19. Each CDR3 is given with its conserved first and last residue. A D gene is named only where the DNA matches it firmly. The size entry is marked missing in some rows and otherwise reads once, few, many or a size class.

-	TRBV27	TRBD2	TRBJ2-5	TGTGCCAGCAGCGATCAGCCGGGACTAGCCGGGGAGACCCAGTACTTC	CASSDQPGLAGETQYF
-	TRBV12-3/TRBV12-4	-	TRBJ1-1	TGTGCCAGCAGTTTAGTGAGGGAGGGGCGTGCTTTCTTT	CASSLVREGRAFF
-	TRBV4-1	TRBD1	TRBJ1-5	TGCGCCAGCAGCCAATCGCACGGACAGGTCAATCAGCCCCAGCATTTT	CASSQSHGQVNQPQHF
-	TRBV5-5	-	TRBJ1-4	TGTGCCAGCAGCTCCGGTCTGGGGGCCGCAACTAATGAAAAACTGTTTTTT	CASSSGLGAATNEKLFF
-	TRBV19	-	TRBJ2-7	TGTGCCAGTAGTATAGCCCATGGACTCCCCTACGAGCAGTACTTC	CASSIAHGLPYEQYF
-	TRBV4-1	TRBD1	TRBJ2-7	TGCGCCAGCAGCCACGACAGGGGATCCTACGAGCAGTACTTC	CASSHDRGSYEQYF
-	TRBV5-1	-	TRBJ1-5	TGCGCCAGCAGCTTGGGAGACAGGAGCAATCAGCCCCAGCATTTT	CASSLGDRSNQPQHF
-	TRBV12-3/TRBV12-4	-	TRBJ2-7	TGTGCCAGCAGTTTTGGCACCCTGTATGAGCAGTACTTC	CASSFGTLYEQYF
-	TRBV24-1	TRBD1	TRBJ2-1	TGTGCCACCAGTGAGAAACAGGGGGCGCAGAATGAGCAGTTCTTC	CATSEKQGAQNEQFF
-	TRBV30	-	TRBJ1-6	TGTGCCTGGTCTGGCAGTACGTCTAATTCACCCCTCCACTTT	CAWSGSTSNSPLHF
once	TRBV6-5	-	TRBJ1-3	TGTGCCAGCAGTTATAAAGCAGGGGACTCTGGAAACACCATATATTTT	CASSYKAGDSGNTIYF
-	TRBV12-3/TRBV12-4	-	TRBJ2-7	TGTGCCAGCAGTTTAACACAGGGATCCGAGCAGTACTTC	CASSLTQGSEQYF
-	TRBV29-1	TRBD2	TRBJ2-7	TGCAGCGTTGAAGATTGGCGGGGGGGCTACTACGAGCAGTACTTC	CSVEDWRGGYYEQYF
few	TRBV6-1	TRBD1	TRBJ2-7	TGTGCCAGCAGTGAAGCGCAAGGAGGGACAGGGAATCACGAGCAGTACTTC	CASSEAQGGTGNHEQYF
-	TRBV7-2	TRBD1	TRBJ1-2	TGTGCCAGCAGCTTAGGGACAGGGGTCGGCTACACCTTC	CASSLGTGVGYTF
-	TRBV11-3	-	TRBJ2-1	TGTGCCAGCAGCGGGAAAGGAGGGCCCAAGCAGTTCTTC	CASSGKGGPKQFF
-	TRBV5-6	-	TRBJ2-1	TGTGCCAGCAGCCCTGGACAGAGACCATACAATGAGCAGTTCTTC	CASSPGQRPYNEQFF
-	TRBV7-9	-	TRBJ1-2	TGTGCCAGCAGCTTCCGGGGATCTGGCTACACCTTC	CASSFRGSGYTF
-	TRBV5-1	TRBD1	TRBJ1-2	TGCGCCAGCAGCTTAGGGACAGGGTATGGCTACACCTTC	CASSLGTGYGYTF
-	TRBV7-3	TRBD1	TRBJ1-2	TGTGCCAGCAGCTCGACAGGGGGCTATGGCTACACCTTC	CASSSTGGYGYTF
-	TRBV11-3	-	TRBJ2-1	TGTGCCAGCAGCCTAGACAGCGTTAATGAGCAGTTCTTC	CASSLDSVNEQFF
-	TRBV11-2	TRBD1	TRBJ2-1	TGTGCCAGCAGCTTAACGGACAGGGTGTCCTACAATGAGCAGTTCTTC	CASSLTDRVSYNEQFF
-	TRBV2	TRBD1	TRBJ2-2	TGTGCCAGCAGTGACAGGGGGTACACCGGGGAGCTGTTTTTT	CASSDRGYTGELFF
-	TRBV5-1	-	TRBJ1-1	TGCGCCAGCAGCCCGATCCGGGGGAACACTGAAGCTTTCTTT	CASSPIRGNTEAFF
-	TRBV11-2	TRBD1	TRBJ2-7	TGTGCCAGCAGCTTAGAGGGACAGGGGACCTACGAGCAGTACTTC	CASSLEGQGTYEQYF
-	TRBV19	-	TRBJ1-4	TGTGCCAGTAGTCTCCGGGGAACGCCTAGAACTAATGAAAAACTGTTTTTT	CASSLRGTPRTNEKLFF
-	TRBV6-6	-	TRBJ1-5	TGTGCCAGCAGGGGCAATAGCAATCAGCCCCAGCATTTT	CASRGNSNQPQHF
-	TRBV6-5	-	TRBJ2-7	TGTGCCAGCAGTCCCAGGGGTAGCTCGGGGGAGCAGTACTTC	CASSPRGSSGEQYF
-	TRBV7-3	-	TRBJ1-1	TGTGCCAGCAGCCCCGATGGCAGGCTAAACACTGAAGCTTTCTTT	CASSPDGRLNTEAFF
-	TRBV13	-	TRBJ2-2	TGTGCCAGCAGCTTAGACGGGAACACCGGGGAGCTGTTTTTT	CASSLDGNTGELFF
-	TRBV5-4	TRBD1	TRBJ1-1	TGTGCCAGCAGCGCTGGGACAGGGTATACTGAAGCTTTCTTT	CASSAGTGYTEAFF
-	TRBV13	TRBD2	TRBJ2-7	TGTGCCAGCAGTGCCGGGACTAGCGGGGTCTACGAGCAGTACTTC	CASSAGTSGVYEQYF
-	TRBV12-2	-	TRBJ2-1	TGTGCAAGTCGCTCCGGGGGGCAGGGGAGGGATGAGCAGTTCTTC	CASRSGGQGRDEQFF
-	TRBV5-6	-	TRBJ2-5	TGTGCCAGCAGCCCTATCGGGGTAGAGACCCAGTACTTC	CASSPIGVETQYF
-	TRBV3-1/TRBV3-2	-	TRBJ1-5	TGTGCCAGCAGCCAAGGGACGGGGGATCAGCCCCAGCATTTT	CASSQGTGDQPQHF
-	TRBV7-9	TRBD1	TRBJ1-6	TGTGCCAGCAGCTCACCCGCGGGACAGGGGATACGTAATTCACCCCTCCACTTT	CASSSPAGQGIRNSPLHF
-	TRBV21-1	-	TRBJ2-7	TGTGCCAGCAGCGGGGGGGCCGATCCCTACGAGCAGTACTTC	CASSGGADPYEQYF
-	TRBV5-4	-	TRBJ2-7	TGTGCCAGCAGCTTTGGCGGGGCGAGCTCCTACGAGCAGTACTTC	CASSFGGASSYEQYF
-	TRBV5-1	-	TRBJ2-1	TGCGCCAGCAGCTTAGGTAACGGGAACAATGAGCAGTTCTTC	CASSLGNGNNEQFF
-	TRBV5-4	-	TRBJ2-7	TGTGCCAGCAGCTTGGACAGACAATCCTACGAGCAGTACTTC	CASSLDRQSYEQYF
many	TRBV27	-	TRBJ2-7	TGTGCCAGCAGTTCCCTCCTGCGGGGCTACGAGCAGTACTTC	CASSSLLRGYEQYF
-	TRBV6-5	-	TRBJ2-5	TGTGCCAGCAGTCCTTCCACCGGGGGTGGAGAGACCCAGTACTTC	CASSPSTGGGETQYF
-	TRBV11-2	-	TRBJ2-7	TGTGCCAGCAGCCCCGACAGGACCTACTCCTACGAGCAGTACTTC	CASSPDRTYSYEQYF
-	TRBV2	TRBD2	TRBJ2-5	TGTGCCAGCAGTGACCCGCGGGACACTAGCGGGGGCCCGAGGAAAGAGACCCAGTACTTC	CASSDPRDTSGGPRKETQYF
-	TRBV5-1	-	TRBJ2-3	TGCGCCAGCAGCTTTAGACATCCGAGCACAGATACGCAGTATTTT	CASSFRHPSTDTQYF
-	TRBV6-5	-	TRBJ1-2	TGTGCCAGCAGTTACTCGAGATCCGGGGGAGGCTACACCTTC	CASSYSRSGGGYTF